The next 15 T cell receptor beta chains were all read from a single sample in a study of PD-L1 blockade in urothelial cancer. Here immunoSEQ multiplex PCR was the method, and the copy in TCRdb shows in-frame clones only, minus some. The sample yields tens of thousands of clones, more than 75% seen once. Time point defined: pretreatment peripheral blood. Sequences were derived from PBMCs, sampled around atezolizumab (anti-PD-L1) treatment. Source of these receptors: a man aged 50-60 years with urothelial cancer.

The gene calls are TRBV7-8 and TRBJ2-7, with a weak D call TRBD2 (5 bases). The V and J ends lost 4 bases and 0 bases respectively, with 13 bases between them. This CDR3 is built from 15 residues. CDR1 is SGHVS, CDR2 FQNEAQ, per germline. CDR3 sequence: CASSYLSGPSYEQYF. CDR3 coding DNA: TGTGCCAGCAGCTATCTCAGCGGACCCTCCTACGAGCAGTACTTC.

The V gene is TRBV7-2, the J gene TRBJ2-7, with 12 bases aligning to TRBD2. This CDR3 is built from 16 residues. The ends lost 1 base at V and 3 bases at J; junction bases unmatched: 4. Germline V lookup: CDR1 SGHTA, CDR2 FQGNSA. The CDR3 sequence: CASSLGLTSGGYEQYF. The CDR3, as DNA: TGTGCCAGCAGCTTAGGTCTGACTAGCGGGGGCTACGAGCAGTACTTC.

The rearrangement links TRBV5-1 to TRBJ2-7; 12 bases align to TRBD1. The V and J ends lost 4 bases and 6 bases, in that order; junction bases with no gene match: 8. This CDR3 has 15 amino acids. In germline, CDR1 is SGHRS, CDR2 YFSETQ. This chain's CDR3 is CASSGGQGAPIEQYF. The CDR3 region has the DNA TGCGCCAGCAGCGGGGGACAGGGGGCGCCCATCGAGCAGTACTTC.

This chain links TRBV7-2 with TRBJ2-3; the match to TRBD1 covers 7 bases. This CDR3 contains 11 residues. Germline V gene data show CDR1 as SGHTA and CDR2 as FQGNSA. Trimming cost V 5 bases and J 9 bases; bases outside gene matches: 2. CDR3 DNA: TGTGCCAGCAGCGAGACAGGGACGCAGTATTTT. Translation gives CASSETGTQYF.

This sequence joins TRBV5-8 and TRBJ1-2; possible D gene TRBD1, 6 bases. This CDR3 spans 14 amino acids. The germline gives CDR1 SGHTS, CDR2 YDEGEE. The V end lost 6 bases, the J end lost 4 bases, and 16 bases lay between the germline ends. The CDR3 DNA follows: TGTGCCAGCACATCGGACAGTTTCCCCTATGGCTACACCTTC. Amino acid sequence: CASTSDSFPYGYTF.

The V gene is TRBV7-2, the J gene TRBJ2-5; 10 bases line up with TRBD2. Germline V gene data show CDR1 as SGHTA and CDR2 as FQGNSA. The CDR3 runs 16 residues. V was clipped by 5 bases and J by 2 bases; unmatched bases: 8. DNA for the CDR3: TGTGCCAGCAGCGCTTCTAGCGGGGGTGATCAAGAGACCCAGTACTTC. Translating it yields CASSASSGGDQETQYF. Full variable domain (rest looked up from reference TRBV7-2 and TRBJ2-5): GAGVSQSPSNKVTEKGKDVELRCDPISGHTALYWYRQSLGQGLEFLIYFQGNSAPDKSGLPSDRFSAERTGGSVSTLTIQRTQQEDSAVYLCASSASSGGDQETQYFGPGTRLLVL.

This clone was detected a few times. The chain is built from TRBV27 and TRBJ2-3, with D unclear. V lost 3 bases and J lost 3, with 13 bases in between. Germline V gives CDR1 MNHEY, CDR2 SMNVEV (reference sequence). The CDR3 length is 15 residues. The CDR3 bases are TGTGCCAGCAGTTTGTCGGTCCATTCTACAGATACGCAGTATTTT. Amino acid sequence: CASSLSVHSTDTQYF.

This clone has more than one count but fewer than ten. J is TRBJ1-2 and V is TRBV2, with 9 bases fitting TRBD1. Germline loops: CDR1 SNHLY, CDR2 FYNNEI. The CDR3 runs 12 residues. V was clipped by 3 bases and J by 8 bases; unmatched bases: 1. This CDR3 is CASSEDRGGYTF. The CDR3 region has the DNA TGTGCCAGCAGTGAGGACAGGGGAGGCTACACCTTC.

The chain employs TRBV15 and TRBJ2-2; weak D call: TRBD2 (5 bases). The CDR3 runs 14 residues. Trimming removed 3 bases at V and 5 bases at J, with 10 bases between. Germline loops: CDR1 LNHNV, CDR2 YYDKDF (reference sequence). The CDR3 sequence is CATSRERGTGELFF. The CDR3 DNA sequence: TGTGCCACCAGCAGGGAACGGGGAACCGGGGAGCTGTTTTTT.

This chain joins TRBV27 and TRBJ2-5, with D hard to call. TRBJ2-7 matches the DNA end more closely, so the J call is doubtful. Germline V lookup: CDR1 MNHEY, CDR2 SMNVEV (reference sequence). The CDR3 has 13 amino acids. In nucleotides, the CDR3 is TGTGCCAGCAGTTTATCGCTTGGTTACGAGCAGTACTTC. Its translation: CASSLSLGYEQYF.

This sequence joins TRBV30 and TRBJ1-3; possible D gene TRBD1, 6 bases. The germline V gene has CDR1 GTSNPN and CDR2 SVGIG (reference sequence). This CDR3 is built from 15 residues. V lost 5 bases and J 0 bases, leaving 14 bases between the germline ends. The CDR3 nucleotides read TGTGCCTGGGCAAAGAGGGGGGGCTCTGGAAACACCATATATTTT. Its protein is CAWAKRGGSGNTIYF.

In the case of this clone: A junction end diverges from the germline sequence, so it may reflect a read error. The chain recombines TRBV7-9 with TRBJ2-2, with 8 bases identical to TRBD2. The CDR3 totals 15 residues. Per the germline V gene, CDR1 is SEHNR and CDR2 is FQNEAQ (reference sequence). The DNA for the CDR3 is TGTGCCAGCAGCCTAGCGGGCGCGAACACCGGGGAGCTGTTTTTT. Protein product: CASSLAGANTGELFF.

This rearrangement joins TRBV15 to TRBJ1-5, with D possibly being TRBD1 (6 bases). The CDR3 sequence is 14 residues long. Trimming took 6 bases from V and 4 from J, leaving 13 bases between them. CDR1 and CDR2 (germline): LNHNV, YYDKDF (reference sequence). The CDR3: CATSLGAGNQPQHF. DNA for the CDR3: TGTGCCACCAGTTTGGGGGCAGGAAATCAGCCCCAGCATTTT.

The chain has TRBV6-6 and TRBJ2-3; D not certain. The CDR3 is made up of 12 amino acids. Trimming removed 4 bases at V and 6 bases at J, with 8 bases between. CDR1 MNHNY and CDR2 SVGAGI come from the germline V gene (reference sequence). CDR3 sequence reads: CASSSGRDTQYF. For the CDR3, the DNA is TGTGCCAGCAGTTCTGGTCGGGATACGCAGTATTTT.

The V and J genes are TRBV6-1 and TRBJ2-7; possible D gene TRBD1, 5 bases. Germline V lookup: CDR1 MNHNS, CDR2 SASEGT. The V gene lost 6 bases and the J gene lost 2 bases, with 11 bases spanning the gap. The CDR3 runs 13 residues. CDR3 nucleotides: TGTGCCAGCAGCGCCCAACAGGCCTACGAGCAGTACTTC. Its protein is CASSAQQAYEQYF.